Each of the 22 T cell receptor beta chains below was sequenced from the same sample in a study of cytomegalovirus exposure and HLA in healthy donors. The protocol was immunoSEQ multiplex PCR, while the TCRdb copy is restricted to in-frame clones and leaves out a portion. The profile covers some 180,000 clones, with about 81% appearing a single time and 1% to 1.5% taken by the ten largest. Sequencing was carried out using PBMCs. The receptors originated from a woman in her thirties in good health and CMV-seronegative.

J is TRBJ2-5 and V is TRBV7-9; 9 bases are shared with TRBD2. Germline CDR1 SEHNR, CDR2 FQNEAQ (reference sequence). The V gene end was trimmed by 5 bases and the J gene end by 5 bases; junction bases not matched to a gene: 12. The CDR3 covers 16 residues. This chain's CDR3 is CASSSSGRGKGETQYF. The CDR3 coding sequence is TGTGCCAGCAGCAGTAGCGGGAGAGGTAAAGGGGAGACCCAGTACTTC.

This chain uses TRBV18 with TRBJ2-1, with 13 bases identical to TRBD2. Germline loops: CDR1 KGHSH, CDR2 LQKENI. Trimming took 0 bases from V and 8 from J; bases not matched to a gene: 13. This CDR3 is 19 amino acids long. The chain's CDR3 is CASSPPRQGWTSGSHEQFF. For the CDR3, the DNA is TGTGCCAGCTCACCACCGAGGCAGGGATGGACTAGCGGGAGCCATGAGCAGTTCTTC.

The chain combines TRBV27 with TRBJ1-3; D is unclear. This CDR3 comprises 14 residues. Trimming pared 2 bases from V and 10 bases from J, leaving 15 bases between. Germline lookup yields CDR1 MNHEY and CDR2 SMNVEV (reference sequence). CDR3 in DNA: TGTGCCAGCAGTTTAACGGAGTCCACTAGGACCATATATTTT. The encoded protein is CASSLTESTRTIYF.

This clone appeared a single time. The chain carries TRBV10-2 and TRBJ1-5; D not certain. The CDR3 has 14 amino acids. V was cut by 0 bases and J by 7 bases, with 10 bases left in between. Per the germline V gene, CDR1 is WSHSY and CDR2 is SAAADI. This chain's CDR3 is CASSESSIEQPQHF. As DNA, the CDR3 is TGCGCCAGCAGTGAGTCGAGCATAGAACAGCCCCAGCATTTT.

This chain joins TRBV27 and TRBJ1-3; D possibly corresponds to TRBD1 (5 bases). The V gene's germline CDR1 is MNHEY and CDR2 SMNVEV (reference sequence). The CDR3 covers 15 residues. The ends were cut back, 5 bases at V and 0 bases at J, with 11 bases in the middle. CDR3 sequence: CASSALGVSGNTIYF. In nucleotides, the CDR3 is TGTGCCAGCAGTGCCTTAGGGGTCTCTGGAAACACCATATATTTT.

V is TRBV19 and J is TRBJ2-2, with TRBD1 matching over 8 bases. Germline V CDR1 and CDR2: LNHDA, SQIVND (reference sequence). Trimming took 6 bases from V and 3 from J; bases not matched to a gene: 12. The CDR3 length is 17 residues. CDR3 region: CASRTPGQGVDTGELFF. For the CDR3, the DNA is TGTGCCAGTAGGACACCTGGACAGGGTGTAGACACCGGGGAGCTGTTTTTT.

The chain employs TRBV5-1 and TRBJ2-3; unclear D gene. Germline V lookup: CDR1 SGHRS, CDR2 YFSETQ. CDR3 length equals 15 residues. V lost 0 bases and J lost 0, with 8 bases in between. The CDR3 region is CASSLGTPSTDTQYF. The DNA of the CDR3 is TGCGCCAGCAGCTTGGGAACTCCTAGCACAGATACGCAGTATTTT.

The V and J genes are TRBV30 and TRBJ2-7; D perhaps matches TRBD2 (5 bases). CDR3 length equals 11 residues. Trimming left V 5 bases short and J 3 bases short, with 8 bases between. The germline CDR1 and CDR2 sequences are GTSNPN and SVGIG (reference sequence). CDR3: CAWGEIYEQYF. In DNA form, the CDR3 reads TGTGCCTGGGGGGAGATCTACGAGCAGTACTTC.

The V gene is TRBV5-4, the J gene TRBJ2-1; TRBD1 might be the D (5 bases). CDR3 length: 15 residues. Germline CDR1 SGHNT, CDR2 YYREEE (reference sequence). Trimming took off 0 bases at V and 2 bases at J, with 9 bases between the two ends. CDR3 sequence: CASSLVQGTYNEQFF. Here the CDR3 DNA reads TGTGCCAGCAGCTTGGTCCAGGGAACCTACAATGAGCAGTTCTTC.

This clone was observed a single time. This chain links TRBV18 with TRBJ2-1, with 7 bases lining up with TRBD2. The CDR3 has 12 amino acids. With V trimmed by 0 bases and J by 12 bases, 2 bases remained unmatched. Germline V CDR1 and CDR2: KGHSH, LQKENI. CDR3 nucleotides: TGTGCCAGCTCACCACCGGGGGGGAGGCAGTTCTTC. Translated: CASSPPGGRQFF.

The chain is built from TRBV6-1 and TRBJ2-7; no clear D gene. The germline V gene has CDR1 MNHNS and CDR2 SASEGT. The CDR3 has 15 amino acids. The V gene lost 2 bases and the J gene lost 3 bases, with 14 bases spanning the gap. CDR3 sequence: CASSENRQALYEQYF. As DNA, the CDR3 is TGTGCCAGCAGTGAAAATAGGCAGGCCCTCTACGAGCAGTACTTC.

The genes are TRBV29-1 and TRBJ1-2, with 9 positions matching TRBD1. The germline V gene has CDR1 SQVTM and CDR2 ANQGSEA. The CDR3 extends over 15 amino acids. V was pared by 4 bases and J by 5 bases, with 11 bases of the junction left unmatched. For the CDR3, the DNA is TGCAGCGTTGCGGAGGACAGGGGTCGTATTTATGGCTACACCTTC. Its translation: CSVAEDRGRIYGYTF.

The V and J genes are TRBV6-1 and TRBJ2-7; D ambiguous. CDR3 length: 13 amino acids. V was shortened by 6 bases and J by 2 bases, with 11 bases between the two germline ends. The germline V gene encodes CDR1 MNHNS and CDR2 SASEGT. Here the CDR3 DNA reads TGTGCCAGCAGGACGGAGCGAACCTACGAGCAGTACTTC. It specifies CASRTERTYEQYF.

This chain uses TRBV30 with TRBJ1-5; D is unresolved. The V gene's germline CDR1 is GTSNPN and CDR2 SVGIG (reference sequence). Trimming took off 3 bases at V and 0 bases at J, with 12 bases between the two ends. The CDR3 sequence is 15 residues long. CDR3 DNA: TGTGCCTGGAGATTGGGCAGCCATAGCAATCAGCCCCAGCATTTT. Encoded protein: CAWRLGSHSNQPQHF.

Only one count was recorded for this clone. CDR3 region: CASRSGWHDEKLFF. As DNA, the CDR3 is TGTGCCAGCAGATCCGGGTGGCATGATGAAAAACTGTTTTTT. V usage is TRBV6-1 and J usage is TRBJ1-4, with unresolved D. Germline CDR1 MNHNS, CDR2 SASEGT. This CDR3 has 14 amino acids. The V end was cut by 6 bases, the J end by 6 bases, with 14 bases between.

This sequence joins TRBV29-1 and TRBJ2-7, with 13 bases fitting TRBD2. Germline-derived CDR1 and CDR2 are SQVTM and ANQGSEA. This CDR3 spans 14 amino acids. V was clipped by 6 bases and J by 2 bases; unmatched bases: 4. The CDR3: CSVRTSGGTYEQYF. In DNA form, the CDR3 reads TGCAGCGTGCGGACTAGCGGGGGAACCTACGAGCAGTACTTC.

This clone was seen only once. This chain connects TRBV30 to TRBJ2-7; D is undetermined. The CDR3 has 11 residues. Per the germline V gene, CDR1 is GTSNPN and CDR2 is SVGIG (reference sequence). Trimming removed 0 bases from V and 6 bases from J, with 6 bases in between. This CDR3 is CAWSVISEQYF. The CDR3 DNA sequence: TGTGCCTGGAGTGTAATCTCCGAGCAGTACTTC.

The chain joins TRBV29-1 to TRBJ2-1, with no clear D. Germline V lookup: CDR1 SQVTM, CDR2 ANQGSEA. V was cut by 5 bases and J by 0 bases, with 5 bases left in between. CDR3 size: 12 residues. The CDR3 protein is CSVSYSYNEQFF. In DNA, the CDR3 is TGCAGCGTTTCCTACTCCTACAATGAGCAGTTCTTC.

This chain links TRBV10-2 with TRBJ1-2, with 8 bases lining up with TRBD1. The junction had 13 bases not matched to a gene; V was cut back by 8 bases and J by 5 bases. Germline values: CDR1 WSHSY, CDR2 SAAADI. CDR3 length equals 15 residues. CDR3 DNA sequence: TGCGCCAGCGTCTCATTAACAGGGGGAAGGTATGGCTACACCTTC. Its protein product is CASVSLTGGRYGYTF.

This rearrangement joins TRBV11-1 to TRBJ1-2; 7 nucleotides align to TRBD1. V was pared by 5 bases and J by 2 bases, with 2 bases of the junction left unmatched. The germline V gene has CDR1 SGHAT and CDR2 FQDESV (reference sequence). The CDR3 is 13 amino acids. CDR3: CASSMGQNYGYTF. The CDR3 DNA is TGTGCCAGCAGCATGGGACAGAACTATGGCTACACCTTC. The full variable domain, rest sourced from reference TRBV11-1 and TRBJ1-2, is EAEVAQSPRYKITEKSQAVAFWCDPISGHATLYWYRQILGQGPELLVQFQDESVVDDSQLPKDRFSAERLKGVDSTLKIQPAELGDSAMYLCASSMGQNYGYTFGSGTRLTVV.

The gene calls are TRBV27 and TRBJ1-2, with 9 bases that match TRBD1. This CDR3 is 13 amino acids long. J lost 6 bases, V lost 5 bases, and 4 bases had no gene match. Per germline, CDR1 MNHEY and CDR2 SMNVEV (reference sequence). The CDR3 DNA reads TGTGCCAGCAGTCCACAGGGGGCGGATGGCTACACCTTC. This gives the protein CASSPQGADGYTF.

The chain carries TRBV30 and TRBJ2-6, with TRBD1 matching 10 bases. V shed 3 bases, J shed 0 bases, and the junction held 5 bases outside the gene matches. This CDR3 has 17 amino acids. Germline V gene data show CDR1 as GTSNPN and CDR2 as SVGIG (reference sequence). The CDR3 loop reads CAWRGQGLISGANVLTF. CDR3 DNA: TGTGCCTGGAGGGGACAGGGGTTAATCTCTGGGGCCAACGTCCTGACTTTC. The full variable domain, with the rest looked up from reference TRBV30 and TRBJ2-6, is SQTIHQWPATLVQPVGSPLSLECTVEGTSNPNLYWYRQAAGRGLQLLFYSVGIGQISSEVPQNLSASRPQDRQFILSSKKLLLSDSGFYLCAWRGQGLISGANVLTFGAGSRLTVL.